This T cell receptor (beta chain) appears in the sequencing data of a study of regulatory T cells in long-lasting Graves disease. A remark on this clonotype: Its antigen is not identified.

In building TCR beta libraries, iRepertoire HTBI primers were used together with Arm-PCR of CDR3 regions. In TCRdb, the multiplex PCR reads were re-called with MiXCR into one record per CDR3 protein. The data contain 300,000 to 450,000 distinct CDR3 sequences, 15% of them singletons. The CDR3 contains 15 residues. Germline CDR1 reads SEHNR; CDR2 reads FQNEAQ (reference sequence). V was cut by 5 bases and J by 2 bases, with 14 bases left in between. The sample's time point: newly diagnosed GD, antithyroid drugs for less than 3 months. The TCR library was made from RNA that had been extracted from PBMCs in TRIzol. General study points: TRBV28, TRBJ1-2 and TRBJ2-5 were segments that persistent disease favored.

This TCR was sampled from a female donor with Graves disease. Sample: peripheral blood mononuclear cells (PBMCs), taken at new diagnosis, from a patient treated with antithyroid drugs. The rearrangement links TRBV7-9 to TRBJ2-3, with D possibly being TRBD2 (6 bases). CDR3 residues: CASSALSGVTDTQYF. CDR3 DNA sequence: TGTGCCAGCAGCGCTCTGTCGGGGGTCACAGATACGCAGTATTTT.